This entry lists 10 T cell receptor beta chains sequenced from one sample in a study of shared clonotypes between healthy human individuals. This table comes from immunoSEQ multiplex PCR, and its TCRdb copy is limited to in-frame clones, with some not included. The sample contains some 2,100,000 clones, about 93% of which appear only once. Naive CD8 cells lacked CD45RO, underwent positive selection for CCR7 and left out terminally differentiated effector memory CD45RA+ cells. Sequencing was carried out using naive CD8+ T cells from PBMCs. Receptors originate from a man between 18 and 29 years old in good health. Some clones in this sample may be carry-over from other donors' samples.

In this sample, this clone turned up once. The CDR3 DNA follows: TGTGCCAGCAGTTACGCGGGACGGACGAACACCGGGGAGCTGTTTTTT. This gives the protein CASSYAGRTNTGELFF. The chain uses TRBV6-5 and TRBJ2-2; possibly TRBD2 for D (6 bases). Trimming took 2 bases from V and 0 from J, leaving 10 bases between them. Germline values: CDR1 MNHEY, CDR2 SVGAGI. The length of the CDR3 is 16 residues.

The V gene is TRBV6-5, the J gene TRBJ2-2; no clear D gene. CDR1 is MNHEY, CDR2 SVGAGI, per germline. This CDR3 is built from 12 residues. Trimming removed 4 bases from V and 7 bases from J, with 7 bases in between. CDR3 coding DNA: TGTGCCAGCAGTTTCTGGGGCGGGGAGCTGTTTTTT. Encoded protein: CASSFWGGELFF.

This rearrangement joins TRBV5-1 to TRBJ2-1, with D possibly being TRBD2 (6 bases). The germline CDR1 and CDR2 sequences are SGHRS and YFSETQ. CDR3 length: 14 residues. The V end lost 7 bases, the J end lost 2 bases, and 13 bases lay between the germline ends. In nucleotides, the CDR3 is TGCGCCAGCGCCCCGGAGGGCCCCTACAATGAGCAGTTCTTC. Protein: CASAPEGPYNEQFF.

V and J are TRBV5-6 and TRBJ1-3; perhaps TRBD1 as D (5 bases). CDR1 is SGHDT, CDR2 YYEEEE, per germline. This CDR3 comprises 15 residues. Trimming cost V 0 bases and J 4 bases, with 11 bases left between them. CDR3 coding DNA: TGTGCCAGCAGCTTGGAGGGGTCGTCCGGAAACACCATATATTTT. Its translation is CASSLEGSSGNTIYF.

In DNA, the CDR3 is TGTGCCAGCAGCTGGGCGGACAGCTGGTACAATGAGCAGTTCTTC. It is translated as CASSWADSWYNEQFF. The rearrangement uses TRBV5-8 and TRBJ2-1; possibly TRBD1 for D (6 bases). The germline V gene encodes CDR1 SGHTS and CDR2 YDEGEE. The V gene lost 3 bases and the J gene lost 4 bases, with 14 bases spanning the gap. This CDR3 region has 15 residues.

On this clone: This specimen includes other DNA sequences encoding the same CDR3. The chain couples TRBV28 to TRBJ2-7, with D perhaps given as TRBD1 or TRBD2 (5 bases each). CDR3 length equals 14 residues. The germline V and J ends were trimmed by 7 bases and 2 bases, with 15 bases remaining between them. Germline-derived CDR1 and CDR2 are MDHEN and SYDVKM. The CDR3 DNA sequence: TGTGCCAGCACCCACCGGGACCGACCCTACGAGCAGTACTTC. Translation: CASTHRDRPYEQYF.

In its sample, this clone was seen a few times. The J gene is TRBJ1-2, the V gene TRBV29-1, with TRBD1 matching over 7 bases. V lost 4 bases to trimming and J lost 8 bases; unmatched junction nucleotides: 7. CDR3 length equals 12 residues. Germline V gene data show CDR1 as SQVTM and CDR2 as ANQGSEA. CDR3 coding DNA: TGCAGCGTTGTTACAGGGGCAGGCGGCTACACCTTC. This sequence encodes CSVVTGAGGYTF.

V usage is TRBV19 and J usage is TRBJ2-2; D possibly corresponds to TRBD2 (6 bases). V dropped 9 bases and J dropped 5 bases, with 10 bases sitting between them. The length of the CDR3 is 12 residues. CDR1 is LNHDA and CDR2 is SQIVND in the germline V gene (reference sequence). The DNA for the CDR3 is TGTGCCAGCAACCTAGCGACCGGGGAGCTGTTTTTT. It encodes CASNLATGELFF.

The rearrangement links TRBV9 to TRBJ2-3; D might be TRBD1 (6 bases). Per the germline V gene, CDR1 is SGDLS and CDR2 is YYNGEE. The CDR3 covers 14 residues. Trimming removed 3 bases from V and 4 bases from J, with 12 bases in between. The CDR3 loop is CASSAPQGPDTQYF. The DNA of the CDR3 is TGTGCCAGCAGCGCACCTCAGGGGCCAGATACGCAGTATTTT.

V usage is TRBV7-9 and J usage is TRBJ2-1; D unclear. Trimming shortened V by 2 bases and J by 7 bases, and 12 bases separated the two germline ends. Germline V lookup: CDR1 SEHNR, CDR2 FQNEAQ (reference sequence). This CDR3 contains 14 residues. This CDR3 reads CASSLNGTINEQFF. In DNA, the CDR3 is TGTGCCAGCAGCTTAAACGGTACAATTAATGAGCAGTTCTTC.